This note documents a single TCR beta chain sequence. Its antigen target is currently unknown. One base away there is no much larger clone; base qualities are not given. Each collaborating institution followed its own protocols to collect whole blood in K2EDTA tubes. For TCRbeta analysis, collaborators shipped samples as frozen whole blood, isolated PBMCs, or DNA extracted from either of those sample types. This sample was included in a study of blood T cell repertoires in COVID-19 (TCRdb year 2020). Broadly, across the study: Collaborator samples came from the United States, Italy and Spain and covered acute and convalescent phases of COVID-19. Nearly every sample came with metadata listing a de-identified subject ID, COVID-19 status, age in years and sex. The samples were drawn from the first 160 participants of the ongoing ImmuneRACE study and from 950 to 1,500 subjects provided by 6 global collaborators. A freely available public database, intended as a resource for researchers studying the immune response to SARS-CoV-2, is where the repertoires were released. The prospective study material was composed of cDNA or gDNA derived from T cells, B-cell-depleted T cells, or PBMCs. HLA class I and class II types, where available, came from metadata supplied by the sample provider rather than from assay-based typing. Subjects who had been exposed to COVID-19, were actively infected with it, or had recovered from it provided the deeply sampled blood TCRbeta repertoires that made up the dataset. Points the paper makes about the study in general: How much clinical and demographic metadata was included differed by source and by participant, and the metadata was provided uncurated.

The immunoSEQ Assay, a bias-controlled multiplex PCR, was used to amplify TCRbeta CDR3 regions from genomic DNA. On the study's bioinformatics: The number of nucleated cells in each sample was estimated by amplification of reference gene primers within the assay. To quantify the absolute abundance of each unique TCRbeta CDR3 rearrangement, sequence reads were collapsed and filtered. For each sample, productive Simpson clonality was calculated as the square root of Simpson's diversity index across productive rearrangements. The source is immuneACCESS, and TCRdb retained only in-frame sequences with V and J called. Part of the clones is not carried over; for the studies checked, unresolved V genes explain less than half of this, and the remainder is unexplained. That table gives V, J and clone size, and the DNA gave D and trimming. The sample profile shows over 85,000 clones; approximately 87% of them were found once. Around 1% of the sample is taken by the ten largest.

V and J are truncated by 7 bases and 0 bases respectively, leaving an intervening sequence of 11 bases. From the cysteine through the phenylalanine, the CDR3 covers 13 amino acids. Of all the DNA, just the CDR3 is kept, 39 bases in frame from base 1. For CDR1 and CDR2, the germline V gene lists SQVTM and ANQGSEA. The chain employs TRBV29-1 and TRBJ2-3, and perhaps TRBD1 as D gene, on 6 matching bases. The material sequenced was peripheral blood. This TCR was sampled from a human donor in a cohort sampled during active COVID-19. The DNA is as follows: TGCAGCGGCCGGGACATAAGCACAGATACGCAGTATTTT. Protein translation: CSGRDISTDTQYF.